This T cell receptor beta chain came from a study of blood T cell repertoires in COVID-19. Study overall: Specimens from acute and convalescent COVID-19 originated in the United States, Italy and Spain. PBMCs, B-cell-depleted T cells, or T cells provided the cDNA or gDNA that made up the material.

In the study's own analysis: Amplification of reference gene primers provided the estimated nucleated cell counts. Generated by immunoSEQ multiplex PCR, the TCRdb table keeps only in-frame clones and is missing some. V and J calls and clone size are copied from that table; D and trimming were computed from the DNA. The repertoire has over 85,000 clones, 86% of them found once; the top ten carry less than 9%. The germline V gene has CDR1 LGHDT and CDR2 YNNKEL (reference sequence). This CDR3 spans 17 amino acids. J was trimmed by 4 bases and V by 5 bases; bases with no gene match: 8. This TCR was sampled from a man between 60 and 75 years old with acute or convalescent COVID-19. This sequence joins TRBV3-1 (or the pseudogene TRBV3-2) and TRBJ2-5; 15 nucleotides line up with TRBD2. Sample: peripheral blood. The CDR3 loop is CASSWGLAGGSGETQYF. The DNA for the CDR3 is TGTGCCAGCAGCTGGGGACTAGCGGGAGGAAGTGGAGAGACCCAGTACTTC.